Listed below are T cell receptor beta chains from one sample, sequenced in a study of neurological immune-mediated disorders. TCRdb called the 5' RACE reads again in MiXCR, with one record for every CDR3 protein. The repertoire consists of more than 30,000 distinct CDR3 sequences, with less than 15% occurring once and the leading ten covering under 2.5%. Sequenced: PBMCs. All receptors derive from a woman aged 40 to 55 in good health. Each CDR3 is given with its conserved first and last residue.

v_gene	j_gene	CDR3aa
TRBV5-1	TRBJ2-1	CASSFGLAGGLSSYNEQFF
TRBV2	TRBJ2-5	CASSDQIETQYF
TRBV20-1	TRBJ2-1	CSARDSDRGSYNEQFF
TRBV10-3	TRBJ2-1	CAISELGTGNRDEQFF
TRBV5-1	TRBJ2-7	CASRLAGTGIYEQYF
TRBV18	TRBJ1-2	CASSSGQGALDGYTF
TRBV30	TRBJ1-1	CAWERINAFF
TRBV20-1	TRBJ2-7	CSARDATGGHEQYF
TRBV12-3/TRBV12-4	TRBJ1-5	CASSFGGSQPQHF
TRBV30	TRBJ2-7	CAWSPGQGSEQYF
TRBV12-3/TRBV12-4	TRBJ2-3	CASSLSQGSSGGPWGTDTQYF
TRBV9	TRBJ1-2	CASSGGKGGGTNYGYTF
TRBV5-1	TRBJ1-1	CASSFAELNTEAFF
TRBV6-1	TRBJ2-7	CASSLYSEQYF
TRBV4-1	TRBJ2-7	CASSQEFGAQNEQYF
TRBV20-1	TRBJ2-7	CSARDLRRSDAYEQYF
TRBV2	TRBJ2-5	CASFNRGQETQYF
TRBV5-1	TRBJ1-4	CASSLGTASTNEKLFF
TRBV5-1	TRBJ2-1	CASSWQAGAYNEQFF
TRBV6-5	TRBJ2-2	CASSYSAGGEGTGELFF
TRBV20-1	TRBJ1-5	CSAKTENNQPQHF
TRBV2	TRBJ2-3	CASSYDRTSGDSTDTQYF
TRBV19	TRBJ2-3	CASSIGANTDTQYF
TRBV7-9	TRBJ1-4	CASSPREGATNEKLFF
TRBV20-1	TRBJ2-5	CSAVTSGRLETQYF
TRBV6-2/TRBV6-3	TRBJ1-5	CASKPPGGGRNQPQHF
TRBV11-2	TRBJ2-7	CASSLAPRQTYEQYF
TRBV5-6	TRBJ1-5	CASSSLEETGSNQPQHF
TRBV25-1	TRBJ2-7	CASTPGDGEQYF
TRBV29-1	TRBJ2-1	CSAPQGDEQFF
TRBV27	TRBJ2-3	CASGVRTLREDTQYF
TRBV7-3	TRBJ1-1	CASRDRTGANTEAFF
TRBV20-1	TRBJ2-7	CSASRSGSLNEQYF
TRBV5-1	TRBJ2-3	CASTKLGGLFGDTQYF
TRBV6-2/TRBV6-3	TRBJ1-1	CASRIQGSGTEAFF
TRBV3-1	TRBJ1-2	CASSGGPTGSYGYTF
TRBV6-2/TRBV6-3	TRBJ1-6	CASSQPGWSSPLHF
TRBV5-1	TRBJ2-3	CASSSGLAGGPRDTQYF
TRBV6-6	TRBJ2-3	CATTSGGAGTDTQYF
TRBV5-1	TRBJ1-3	CASSTDRGPGNTIYF
TRBV6-4	TRBJ2-5	CASSESGGLGQETQYF
TRBV7-8	TRBJ1-1	CASSFNALNTEAFF
TRBV5-1	TRBJ2-5	CASSPGQGKYTQYF
TRBV7-8	TRBJ2-1	CASSLDSDEQFF
TRBV6-5	TRBJ2-2	CASSYRLAGTGELFF
TRBV7-2	TRBJ2-3	CASSSSGPRGDTQYF
TRBV24-1	TRBJ2-1	CATSERDRPYNEQFF
TRBV4-3	TRBJ2-7	CASSQRQGIDEQYF
TRBV20-1	TRBJ2-2	CSARDVIAGGPRIEVGELFF
TRBV3-1	TRBJ1-1	CASSLGSADTEAFF
TRBV6-4	TRBJ2-5	CASSDSAGAQETQYF
TRBV5-1	TRBJ2-1	CASSLASTRNNEQFF
TRBV25-1	TRBJ1-1	CVSMWNTEAFF
TRBV4-3	TRBJ1-5	CASSQDWKGGQPQHF
TRBV29-1	TRBJ2-3	CSVATSGTDTQYF
TRBV3-1	TRBJ2-7	CASRSEDYEQYF
TRBV20-1	TRBJ2-7	CSAVPILSYEQYF
TRBV11-3	TRBJ2-1	CASSLTGVSEQFF
TRBV11-2	TRBJ2-2	CASSLVGTGGFLSTGELFF
TRBV21-1	TRBJ2-4	CASSKGSRVAKNIQYF